These 9 T cell receptor beta chains share one sample of origin, sequenced in a study of CD8 T cells in Susac syndrome. 0.5 to 1 ug RNA was reverse transcribed with random hexamers. TCRdb re-derived calls from the immunoSEQ multiplex PCR reads in MiXCR, one entry per CDR3 protein. The sample holds about 300,000 distinct CDR3 sequences; about 88% are singletons and the top ten take approximately 0.18%. The sequenced material came from CD8+ T cells from PBMCs. The receptors derive from a human donor with multiple sclerosis.

This clonotype came up once. The genes are TRBV7-2 and TRBJ2-1; 7 bases fit TRBD2. This CDR3 is built from 20 residues. Trimming cost V 0 bases and J 6 bases; bases outside gene matches: 20. Germline assignment: CDR1 SGHTA and CDR2 FQGNSA. The CDR3 sequence: CASSLAFRGERTRPANEQFF. In DNA, the CDR3 is TGTGCCAGCAGCTTAGCGTTCAGAGGGGAAAGGACTAGACCCGCCAATGAGCAGTTCTTC.

V and J are TRBV20-1 and TRBJ1-1; D is unclear. This CDR3 is 14 amino acids long. The V gene's germline CDR1 is DFQATT and CDR2 SNEGSKA (reference sequence). Between the trimmed V and J ends, which lost 4 bases and 8 bases, there was a span of 20 bases. The CDR3 region has the DNA TGCAGTGCTAAACACCGGGCCTTCTTATACGAAGCTTTCTTT. Protein product: CSAKHRAFLYEAFF.

This clonotype appeared a single time. The J gene is TRBJ2-1, the V gene TRBV20-1, with D uncertain. Germline V CDR1 and CDR2: DFQATT, SNEGSKA (reference sequence). V lost 2 bases to trimming and J lost 5 bases, with 16 bases between them. The CDR3 loop spans 15 amino acids. The CDR3 coding sequence is TGCAGTGCTAGACGGGCCTCATTGGACCACAATGAGCAGTTCTTC. Its translation: CSARRASLDHNEQFF.

This chain uses TRBV15 with TRBJ2-3; TRBD2 is a possible D gene (6 bases). V was shortened by 5 bases and J by 9 bases, with 15 bases between the two germline ends. The CDR3 consists of 13 residues. Germline assignment: CDR1 LNHNV and CDR2 YYDKDF (reference sequence). CDR3 region: CATSPPEGQTQYF. The CDR3 nucleotides read TGTGCCACCAGCCCGCCGGAGGGCCAGACGCAGTATTTT.

The J gene is TRBJ2-7, the V gene TRBV7-9; TRBD1 matches 10 bases. V trimming: 6 bases; J trimming: 3 bases; junction bases outside the gene matches: 8. The CDR3 is 15 residues long. Germline assignment: CDR1 SEHNR and CDR2 FQNEAQ (reference sequence). CDR3 DNA sequence: TGTGCCAGCAGTTTGACGGGGGACAGGGGCTACGAGCAGTACTTC. As protein: CASSLTGDRGYEQYF.

J is TRBJ1-2 and V is TRBV19; D is perhaps TRBD1 (5 bases). V shed 5 bases and J shed 3 bases, with 13 bases lying between them. The germline CDR1 and CDR2 sequences are LNHDA and SQIVND (reference sequence). This CDR3 is 14 amino acids long. Written as DNA, the CDR3 is TGTGCCAGTAGTGAGGCGGGGACGGACTATGGCTACACCTTC. As protein: CASSEAGTDYGYTF.

This chain joins TRBV25-1 and TRBJ2-7; D is possibly TRBD2 (6 bases). Per the germline V gene, CDR1 is MGHDK and CDR2 is SYGVNS. The CDR3 is 11 residues long. The germline V and J ends were trimmed by 8 bases and 4 bases, with 9 bases remaining between them. CDR3 nucleotide sequence: TGTGCCAGCGATGGAGGGTACGAGCAGTACTTC. This codes for CASDGGYEQYF.

The gene calls are TRBV27 and TRBJ1-4; no clear D. The CDR3 covers 15 residues. Germline V gene data show CDR1 as MNHEY and CDR2 as SMNVEV (reference sequence). V lost 6 bases, J lost 0 bases, and 11 bases lay in between. CDR3 sequence: CASSHLGATNEKLFF. CDR3 coding DNA: TGTGCCAGCAGCCATCTCGGAGCAACTAATGAAAAACTGTTTTTT.

The chain employs TRBV30 and TRBJ1-1; D not resolved. The CDR3 is 12 amino acids. V was trimmed by 7 bases and J by 0 bases, leaving 9 bases between them. Germline V gene lookup returns CDR1 GTSNPN and CDR2 SVGIG (reference sequence). CDR3 sequence (DNA): TGTGCCTCTGACAAGATGAACACTGAAGCTTTCTTT. This sequence encodes CASDKMNTEAFF.